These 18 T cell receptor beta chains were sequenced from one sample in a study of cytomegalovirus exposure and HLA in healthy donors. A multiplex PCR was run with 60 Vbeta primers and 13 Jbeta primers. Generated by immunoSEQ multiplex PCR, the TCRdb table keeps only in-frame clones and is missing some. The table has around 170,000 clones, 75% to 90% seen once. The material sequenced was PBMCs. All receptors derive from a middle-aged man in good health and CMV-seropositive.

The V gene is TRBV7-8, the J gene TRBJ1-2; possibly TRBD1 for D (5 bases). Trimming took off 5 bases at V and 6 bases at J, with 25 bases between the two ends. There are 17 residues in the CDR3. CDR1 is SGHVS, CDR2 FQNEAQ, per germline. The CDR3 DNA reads TGTGCCAGCAGCCGCTTGACGGGGGTAGGCCTTGAGGATGGCTACACCTTC. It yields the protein CASSRLTGVGLEDGYTF.

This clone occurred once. In DNA, the CDR3 is TGCGCCAGCAGCCAACTCCGGGGGGGTTACGAGCAGTACTTC. Protein: CASSQLRGGYEQYF. The genes are TRBV4-3 and TRBJ2-7; 8 bases align to TRBD2. The CDR3 is made up of 14 amino acids. The junction had 4 bases not matched to a gene; V was cut back by 2 bases and J by 4 bases. Germline values: CDR1 LGHNA, CDR2 YSLEER.

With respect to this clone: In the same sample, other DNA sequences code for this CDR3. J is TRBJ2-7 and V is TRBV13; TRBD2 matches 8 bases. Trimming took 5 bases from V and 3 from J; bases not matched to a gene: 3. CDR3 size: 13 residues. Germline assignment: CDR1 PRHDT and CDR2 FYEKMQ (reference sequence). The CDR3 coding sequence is TGTGCCAGCAGCCTAAGCGGGAGCTACGAGCAGTACTTC. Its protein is CASSLSGSYEQYF.

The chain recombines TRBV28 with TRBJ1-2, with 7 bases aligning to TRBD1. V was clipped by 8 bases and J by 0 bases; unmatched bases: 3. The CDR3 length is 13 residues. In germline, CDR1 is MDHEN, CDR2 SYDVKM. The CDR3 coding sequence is TGTGCCAGCCGGACAGGAGCTAACTATGGCTACACCTTC. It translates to CASRTGANYGYTF.

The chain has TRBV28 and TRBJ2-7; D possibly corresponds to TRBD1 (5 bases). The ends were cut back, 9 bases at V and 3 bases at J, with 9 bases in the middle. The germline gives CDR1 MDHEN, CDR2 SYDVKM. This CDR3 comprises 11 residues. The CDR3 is CASNRNYEQYF. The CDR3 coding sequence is TGTGCCAGTAACAGGAACTACGAGCAGTACTTC. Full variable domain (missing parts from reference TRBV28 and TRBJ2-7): DVKVTQSSRYLVKRTGEKVFLECVQDMDHENMFWYRQDPGLGLRLIYFSYDVKMKEKGDIPEGYSVSREKKERFSLILESASTNQTSMYLCASNRNYEQYFGPGTRLTVT.

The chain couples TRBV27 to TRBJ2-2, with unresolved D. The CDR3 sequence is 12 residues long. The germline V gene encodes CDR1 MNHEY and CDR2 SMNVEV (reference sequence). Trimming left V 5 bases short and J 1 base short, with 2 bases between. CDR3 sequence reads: CASSLNTGELFF. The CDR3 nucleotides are TGTGCCAGCAGTCTGAACACCGGGGAGCTGTTTTTT.

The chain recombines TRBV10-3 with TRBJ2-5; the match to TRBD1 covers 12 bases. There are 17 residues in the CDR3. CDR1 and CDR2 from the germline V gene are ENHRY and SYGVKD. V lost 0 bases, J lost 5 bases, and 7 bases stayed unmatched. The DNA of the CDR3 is TGTGCCATCAGTGAGTCGCGGGACAGGGGGCTCGGCGAGACCCAGTACTTC. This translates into CAISESRDRGLGETQYF.

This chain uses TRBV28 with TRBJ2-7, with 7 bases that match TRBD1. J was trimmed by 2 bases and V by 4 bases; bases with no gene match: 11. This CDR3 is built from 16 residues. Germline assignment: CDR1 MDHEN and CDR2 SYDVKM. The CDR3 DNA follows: TGTGCCAGCAGTTCCACCGGGACAGCTTTGACCTACGAGCAGTACTTC. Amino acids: CASSSTGTALTYEQYF.

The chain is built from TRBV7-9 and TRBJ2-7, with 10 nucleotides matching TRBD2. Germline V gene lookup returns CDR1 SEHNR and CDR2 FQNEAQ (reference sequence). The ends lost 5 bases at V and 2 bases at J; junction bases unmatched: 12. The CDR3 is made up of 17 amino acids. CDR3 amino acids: CASSILLGGTSAYEQYF. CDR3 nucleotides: TGTGCCAGCAGCATCCTCCTGGGGGGGACTAGCGCCTACGAGCAGTACTTC.

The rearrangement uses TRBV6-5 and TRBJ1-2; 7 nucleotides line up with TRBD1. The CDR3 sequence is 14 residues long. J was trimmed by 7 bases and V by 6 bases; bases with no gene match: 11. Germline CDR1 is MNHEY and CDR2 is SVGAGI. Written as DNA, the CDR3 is TGTGCCAGCAGCCACCGACAGGGTTGGTTTGGCTACACCTTC. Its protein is CASSHRQGWFGYTF.

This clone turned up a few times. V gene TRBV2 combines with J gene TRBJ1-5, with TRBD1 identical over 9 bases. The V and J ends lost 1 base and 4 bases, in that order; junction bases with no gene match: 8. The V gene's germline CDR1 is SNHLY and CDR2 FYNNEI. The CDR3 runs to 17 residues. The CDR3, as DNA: TGTGCCAGCAGTGAAGGGGACAGGGCGATTAAAAATCAGCCCCAGCATTTT. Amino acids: CASSEGDRAIKNQPQHF.

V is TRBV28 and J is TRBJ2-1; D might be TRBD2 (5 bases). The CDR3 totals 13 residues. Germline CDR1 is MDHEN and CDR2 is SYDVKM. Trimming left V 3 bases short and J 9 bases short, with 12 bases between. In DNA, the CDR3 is TGTGCCAGCAGTTTCTCGACCCGGGGTGAGCAGTTCTTC. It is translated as CASSFSTRGEQFF.

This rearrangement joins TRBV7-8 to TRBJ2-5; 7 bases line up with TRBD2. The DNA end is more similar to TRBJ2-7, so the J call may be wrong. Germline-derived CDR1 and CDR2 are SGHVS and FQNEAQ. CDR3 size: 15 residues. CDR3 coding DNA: TGTGCCAGCAGCCCCACCGGGGGGAGGTCCTACGAGCAGTACTTC. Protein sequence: CASSPTGGRSYEQYF.

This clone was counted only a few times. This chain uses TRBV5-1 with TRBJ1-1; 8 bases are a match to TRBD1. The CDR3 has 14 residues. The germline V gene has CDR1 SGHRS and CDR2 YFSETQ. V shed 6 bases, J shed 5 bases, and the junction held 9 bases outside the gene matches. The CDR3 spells CASTQDQGATEAFF. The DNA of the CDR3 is TGCGCCAGCACCCAAGACCAGGGGGCGACTGAAGCTTTCTTT.

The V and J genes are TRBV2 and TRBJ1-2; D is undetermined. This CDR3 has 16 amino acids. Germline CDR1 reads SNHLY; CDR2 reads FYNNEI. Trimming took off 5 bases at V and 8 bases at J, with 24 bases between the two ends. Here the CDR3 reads CASSPSEGGSLGGYTF. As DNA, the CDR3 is TGTGCCAGCAGTCCTTCAGAGGGAGGGAGTTTAGGGGGCTACACCTTC.

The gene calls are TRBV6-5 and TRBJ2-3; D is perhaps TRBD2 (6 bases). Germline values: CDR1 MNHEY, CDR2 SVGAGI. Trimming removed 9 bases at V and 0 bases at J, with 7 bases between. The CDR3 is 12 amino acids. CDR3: CARLASTDTQYF. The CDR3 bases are TGTGCCAGACTAGCTAGCACAGATACGCAGTATTTT.

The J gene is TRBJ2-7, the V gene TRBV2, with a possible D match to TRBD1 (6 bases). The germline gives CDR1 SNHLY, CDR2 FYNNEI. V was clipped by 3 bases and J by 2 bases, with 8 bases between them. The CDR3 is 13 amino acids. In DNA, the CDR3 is TGTGCCAGCAGTGACAGGGGTACCTACGAGCAGTACTTC. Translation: CASSDRGTYEQYF.

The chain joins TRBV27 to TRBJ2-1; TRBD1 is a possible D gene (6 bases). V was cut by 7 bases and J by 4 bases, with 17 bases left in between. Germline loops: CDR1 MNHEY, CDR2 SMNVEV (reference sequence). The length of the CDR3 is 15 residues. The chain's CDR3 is CASTETRDTYNEQFF. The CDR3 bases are TGTGCCAGCACTGAGACCCGGGACACTTACAATGAGCAGTTCTTC.